This T cell receptor (beta chain) was sequenced during a study of Graves' ophthalmopathy and Graves' hyperthyroidism. In the study overall: No treatment had been given when peripheral blood was collected at initial diagnosis. General study results and limits: Most thyroid clonotypes expanded beyond 0.001 frequency were also found in blood.

The starting material, 10 ml of fresh peripheral blood, provided the PBMCs. A remark on this clonotype: Its antigen is not known. Its ends do not fully match the called genes, so a read error is possible.

For repertoire sequencing, the TCR beta CDR3 regions were amplified from RNA transcripts. The authors performed first-round RT-PCR with HTBI primers and then a second-round multiplex PCR. One entry per CDR3 protein, called by TCRdb with MiXCR from the multiplex PCR reads. Here the sample spans 450,000 or so distinct CDR3 sequences, 13% to 15% being singletons. Sequenced material: blood. The sequence derives from a woman aged 25 to 39 with Graves' ophthalmopathy.

The chain's CDR3 is CAGSELGSWTEAFF. In DNA, the CDR3 is TGTGCCGGCAGTGAATTGGGCTCCTGGACTGAAGCTTTCTTT. The genes are TRBV6-1 and TRBJ1-1, with D uncertain. Germline-derived CDR1 and CDR2 are MNHNS and SASEGT. The CDR3 loop spans 14 amino acids.